This TCR beta chain originates from a study of T cells after yellow fever vaccination. Study conclusions and caveats: Abundant contaminating clonotypes from the bulk population could appear in FACS-sorted repertoires.

The length of the CDR3 is 16 residues. Germline V gives CDR1 DFQATT, CDR2 SNEGSKA (reference sequence). V shed 3 bases and J 0 bases; nucleotides not matched to a gene: 7. Regarding this clonotype: Its antigen is not known.

A universal primer site and UMIs were added as TCR cDNA was made by 5'RACE template switching. TCRdb fed the 5' RACE reads into MiXCR, producing one record per CDR3 protein. The sample holds 500,000 to 650,000 distinct CDR3 sequences; around 16% are singletons and the top ten take 17%. The V call is TRBV20-1, the J call TRBJ1-5; 8 bases are shared with TRBD1. The sequenced sample was PBMCs, obtained 4 to 5 days after the first yellow fever vaccination. This receptor was obtained from a man aged 18 to 29 who received the YFV17D yellow fever vaccine. The CDR3 nucleotides read TGCAGTGCTAGGGGGACAGGCCTCTATAGCAATCAGCCCCAGCATTTT. Translated: CSARGTGLYSNQPQHF.